This TCR beta chain is from a study of PD-1 blockade in classical Hodgkin lymphoma. Study-level findings and limits: Complete responders entered with baseline diversity on par with newly diagnosed patients, the results showed. Possible causes of repertoire differences, disease activity or prior therapy, remain undefined.

About this clone itself: Its antigen is not known.

CDR1 is SNHLY and CDR2 is FYNNEI in the germline V gene. This CDR3 has 12 amino acids. V lost 6 bases and J lost 3, with 9 bases in between. This table comes from immunoSEQ multiplex PCR, and its TCRdb copy is limited to in-frame clones, with some not included. The sample holds 90,000 to 100,000 clones, roughly 89% seen once. Autologous stem cell transplantation was followed by relapse in every patient, and brentuximab vedotin exposure varied. This chain uses TRBV2 with TRBJ2-7; D call uncertain. The TCR was taken from a human donor with classical Hodgkin lymphoma. The material was peripheral blood mononuclear cells (PBMCs), obtained before the second cycle of nivolumab. The CDR3 sequence is CASRRQDYEQYF. The CDR3 bases are TGTGCCAGCAGGAGACAAGACTACGAGCAGTACTTC.